This T cell receptor beta chain was obtained from a study of T cell responses to AZD1222 COVID-19 vaccine. General study findings and limits: Spike-specific TCR breadth and depth both grew after two AZD1222 doses. Spike-wide vaccine-associated CD4 TCRs dominated at 160-218 and 743-854.

The protocol was immunoSEQ multiplex PCR, while the TCRdb copy is restricted to in-frame clones and leaves out a portion. This table has about 98,000 clones, around 82% appearing once. The CDR3 is 13 residues long. V trimming: 3 bases; J trimming: 7 bases; junction bases outside the gene matches: 7. Per germline, CDR1 GTSNPN and CDR2 SVGIG (reference sequence). As concerns this clone: Its target is unknown.

The material sequenced was peripheral blood, taken on day 0 of AZD1222 vaccination. The sequence was collected from an adult in good health. The gene calls are TRBV30 and TRBJ1-2; 8 bases line up with TRBD1. The CDR3 here is CAWRGDRLSGYTF. CDR3 DNA sequence: TGTGCCTGGAGGGGGGACAGGCTTTCTGGCTACACCTTC.